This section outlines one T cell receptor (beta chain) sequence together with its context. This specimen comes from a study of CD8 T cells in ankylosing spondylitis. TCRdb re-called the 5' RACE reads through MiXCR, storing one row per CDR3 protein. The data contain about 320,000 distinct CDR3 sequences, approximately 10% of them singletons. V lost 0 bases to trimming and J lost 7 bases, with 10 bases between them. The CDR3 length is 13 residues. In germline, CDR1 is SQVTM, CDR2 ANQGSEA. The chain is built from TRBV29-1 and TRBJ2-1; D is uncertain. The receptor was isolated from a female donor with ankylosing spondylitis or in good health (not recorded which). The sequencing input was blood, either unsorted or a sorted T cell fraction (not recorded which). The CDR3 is CSVEEMAGNEQFF. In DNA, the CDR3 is TGCAGCGTTGAAGAGATGGCCGGGAATGAGCAGTTCTTC.